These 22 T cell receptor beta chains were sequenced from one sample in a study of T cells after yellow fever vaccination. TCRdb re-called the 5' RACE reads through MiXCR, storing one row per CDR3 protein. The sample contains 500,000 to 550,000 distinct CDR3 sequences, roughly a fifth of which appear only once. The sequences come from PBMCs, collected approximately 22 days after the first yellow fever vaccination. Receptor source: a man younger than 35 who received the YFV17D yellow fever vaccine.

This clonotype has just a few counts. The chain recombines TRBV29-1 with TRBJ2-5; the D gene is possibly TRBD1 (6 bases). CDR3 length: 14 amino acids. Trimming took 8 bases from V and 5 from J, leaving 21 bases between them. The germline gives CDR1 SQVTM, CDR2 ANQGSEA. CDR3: CSLPVQGKGETQYF. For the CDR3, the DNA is TGCAGCCTCCCGGTACAGGGTAAAGGGGAGACCCAGTACTTC.

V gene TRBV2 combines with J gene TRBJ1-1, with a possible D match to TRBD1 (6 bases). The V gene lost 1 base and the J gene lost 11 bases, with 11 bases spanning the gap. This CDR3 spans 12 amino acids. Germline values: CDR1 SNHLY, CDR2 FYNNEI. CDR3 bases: TGTGCCAGCAGTGAAGGGCAGGGGCGTGCTTTCTTT. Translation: CASSEGQGRAFF.

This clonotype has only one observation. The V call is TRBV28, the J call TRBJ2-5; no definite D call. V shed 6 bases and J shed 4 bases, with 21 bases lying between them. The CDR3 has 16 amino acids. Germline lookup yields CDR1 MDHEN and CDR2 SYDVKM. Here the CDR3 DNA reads TGTGCCAGCAGAACCGGCGCCAGTTATTCATTAGAGACCCAGTACTTC. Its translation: CASRTGASYSLETQYF.

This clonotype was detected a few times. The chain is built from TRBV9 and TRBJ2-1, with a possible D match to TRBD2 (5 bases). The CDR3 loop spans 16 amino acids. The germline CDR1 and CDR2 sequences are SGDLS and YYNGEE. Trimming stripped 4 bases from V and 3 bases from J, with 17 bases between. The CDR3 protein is CASSPKTGSLYNEQFF. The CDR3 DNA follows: TGTGCCAGCAGCCCAAAGACGGGGAGCCTCTACAATGAGCAGTTCTTC.

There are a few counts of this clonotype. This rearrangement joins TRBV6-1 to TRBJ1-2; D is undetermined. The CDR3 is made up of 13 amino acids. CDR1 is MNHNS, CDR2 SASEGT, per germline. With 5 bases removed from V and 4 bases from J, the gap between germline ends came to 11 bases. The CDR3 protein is CASSPTGIYGYTF. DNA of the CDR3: TGTGCCAGCAGTCCCACTGGCATCTATGGCTACACCTTC.

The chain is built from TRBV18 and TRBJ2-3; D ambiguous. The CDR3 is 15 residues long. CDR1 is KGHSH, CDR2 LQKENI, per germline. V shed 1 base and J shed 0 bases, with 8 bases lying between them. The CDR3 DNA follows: TGTGCCAGCTCACCACAAGGAACTAGCACAGATACGCAGTATTTT. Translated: CASSPQGTSTDTQYF.

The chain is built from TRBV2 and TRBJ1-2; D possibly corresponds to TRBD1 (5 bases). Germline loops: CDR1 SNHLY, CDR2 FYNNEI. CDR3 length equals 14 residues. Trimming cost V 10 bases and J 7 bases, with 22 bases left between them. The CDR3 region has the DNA TGTGCCACCGCAATAAGACAGACGGGACGTGGCTACACCTTC. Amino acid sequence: CATAIRQTGRGYTF.

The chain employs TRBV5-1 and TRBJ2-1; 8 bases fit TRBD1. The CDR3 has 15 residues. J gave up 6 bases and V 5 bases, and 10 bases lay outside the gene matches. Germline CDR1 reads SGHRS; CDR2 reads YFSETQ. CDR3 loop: CASRSGTGSVNEQFF. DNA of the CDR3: TGCGCCAGCAGGTCCGGGACAGGAAGTGTCAATGAGCAGTTCTTC.

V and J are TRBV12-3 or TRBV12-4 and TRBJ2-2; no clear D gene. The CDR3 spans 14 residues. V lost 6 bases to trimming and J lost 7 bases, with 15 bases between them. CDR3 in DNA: TGTGCCAGCAGCCTTGGTAGGGCCAACGGGGAGCTGTTTTTT. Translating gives CASSLGRANGELFF.

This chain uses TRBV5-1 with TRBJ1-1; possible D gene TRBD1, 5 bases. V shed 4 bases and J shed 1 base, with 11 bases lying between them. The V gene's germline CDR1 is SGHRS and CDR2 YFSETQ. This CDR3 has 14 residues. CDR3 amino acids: CASSKGVRNTEAFF. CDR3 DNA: TGCGCCAGCAGCAAAGGGGTGAGGAACACTGAAGCTTTCTTT.

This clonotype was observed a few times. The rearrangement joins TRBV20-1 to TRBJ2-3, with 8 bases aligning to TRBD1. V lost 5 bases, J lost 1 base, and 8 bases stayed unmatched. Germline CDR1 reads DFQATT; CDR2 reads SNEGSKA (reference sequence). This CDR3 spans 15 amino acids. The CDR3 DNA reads TGCAGTGCTCCTCGAAGGGGACAGGGCACAGATACGCAGTATTTT. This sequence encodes CSAPRRGQGTDTQYF.

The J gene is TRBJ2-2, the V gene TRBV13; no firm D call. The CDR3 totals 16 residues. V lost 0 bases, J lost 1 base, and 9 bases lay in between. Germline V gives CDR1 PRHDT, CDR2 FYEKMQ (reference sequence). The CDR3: CASSLGVRKNTGELFF. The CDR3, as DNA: TGTGCCAGCAGCTTAGGAGTCAGGAAGAACACCGGGGAGCTGTTTTTT.

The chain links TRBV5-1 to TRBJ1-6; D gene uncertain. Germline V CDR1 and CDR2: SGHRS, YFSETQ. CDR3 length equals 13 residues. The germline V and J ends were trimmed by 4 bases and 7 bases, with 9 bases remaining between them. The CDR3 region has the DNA TGCGCCAGCAGCATTCAGGAGAATTCACCCCTCCACTTT. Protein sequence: CASSIQENSPLHF. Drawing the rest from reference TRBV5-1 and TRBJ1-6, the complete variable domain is KAGVTQTPRYLIKTRGQQVTLSCSPISGHRSVSWYQQTPGQGLQFLFEYFSETQRNKGNFPGRFSGRQFSNSRSEMNVSTLELGDSALYLCASSIQENSPLHFGNGTRLTVT.

CDR3 coding DNA: TGCAGTGCCAGGGGACAGGACAATCAGCCCCAGCATTTT. This codes for CSARGQDNQPQHF. This rearrangement joins TRBV20-1 to TRBJ1-5; 8 bases match TRBD1. The germline CDR1 and CDR2 sequences are DFQATT and SNEGSKA (reference sequence). This CDR3 has 13 residues. Germline trimming cut 6 bases from V and 3 bases from J; bases unmatched to any gene: 4.

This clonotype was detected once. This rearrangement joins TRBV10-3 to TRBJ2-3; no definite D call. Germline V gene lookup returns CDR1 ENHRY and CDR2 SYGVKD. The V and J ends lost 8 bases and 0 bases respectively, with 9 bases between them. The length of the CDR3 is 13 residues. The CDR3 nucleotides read TGTGCCATCTCTACCGGGAGCACAGATACGCAGTATTTT. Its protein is CAISTGSTDTQYF.

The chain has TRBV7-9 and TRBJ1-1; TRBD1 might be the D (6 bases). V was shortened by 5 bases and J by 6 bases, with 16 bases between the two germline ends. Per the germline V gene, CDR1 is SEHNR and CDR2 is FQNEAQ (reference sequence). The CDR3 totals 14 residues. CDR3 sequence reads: CASSVAGGASEAFF. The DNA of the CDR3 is TGTGCCAGCAGCGTCGCGGGGGGCGCCTCTGAAGCTTTCTTT.

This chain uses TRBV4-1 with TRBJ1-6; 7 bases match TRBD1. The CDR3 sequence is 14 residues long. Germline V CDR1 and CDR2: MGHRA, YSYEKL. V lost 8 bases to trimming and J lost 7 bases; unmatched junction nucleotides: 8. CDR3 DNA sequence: TGCGCCAGCCGGCAGGGGGTTTTGAATTCACCCCTCCACTTT. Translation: CASRQGVLNSPLHF.

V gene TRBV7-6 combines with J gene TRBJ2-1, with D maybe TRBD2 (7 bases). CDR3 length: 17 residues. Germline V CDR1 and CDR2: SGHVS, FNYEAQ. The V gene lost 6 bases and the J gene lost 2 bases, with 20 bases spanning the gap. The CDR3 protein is CASSPSGGLGTYNEQFF. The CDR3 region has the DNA TGTGCCAGCAGTCCCTCGGGGGGCCTAGGGACCTACAATGAGCAGTTCTTC.

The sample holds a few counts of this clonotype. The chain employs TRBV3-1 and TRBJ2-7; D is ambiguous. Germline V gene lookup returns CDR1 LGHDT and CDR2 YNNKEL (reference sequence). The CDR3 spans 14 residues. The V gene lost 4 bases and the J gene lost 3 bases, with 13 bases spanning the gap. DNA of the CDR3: TGTGCCAGCAGCCTTGGGAACATCCACTACGAGCAGTACTTC. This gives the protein CASSLGNIHYEQYF.

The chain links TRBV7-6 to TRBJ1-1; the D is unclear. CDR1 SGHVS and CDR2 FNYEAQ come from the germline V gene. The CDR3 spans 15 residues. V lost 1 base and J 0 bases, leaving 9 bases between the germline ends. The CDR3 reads CASSLVLGMNTEAFF. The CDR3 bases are TGTGCCAGCAGCTTAGTGCTGGGGATGAACACTGAAGCTTTCTTT.

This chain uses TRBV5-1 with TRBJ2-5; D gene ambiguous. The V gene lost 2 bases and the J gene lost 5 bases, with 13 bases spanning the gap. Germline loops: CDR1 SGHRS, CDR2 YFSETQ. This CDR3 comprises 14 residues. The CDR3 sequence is CASSLVAAGETQYF. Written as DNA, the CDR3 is TGCGCCAGCAGCTTAGTGGCGGCCGGTGAGACCCAGTACTTC.

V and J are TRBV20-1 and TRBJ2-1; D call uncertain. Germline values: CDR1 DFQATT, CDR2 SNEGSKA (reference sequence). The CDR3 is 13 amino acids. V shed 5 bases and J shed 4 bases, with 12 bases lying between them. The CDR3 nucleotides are TGCAGTGCTCACCAGCCGAATTACAATGAGCAGTTCTTC. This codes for CSAHQPNYNEQFF.